This T cell receptor beta chain was observed in a study of blood T cell repertoires in COVID-19. The wider study: The United States, Italy and Spain provided the acute and convalescent COVID-19 samples. T cells, B-cell-depleted T cells, or PBMCs provided the cDNA or gDNA that served as material.

As originally analysed: Researchers report that nucleated cell counts were estimated from reference gene primer amplification. Here immunoSEQ multiplex PCR was the method, and the copy in TCRdb shows in-frame clones only, minus some. The V and J calls and the clone size are those of that table, but D and trimming were determined from the DNA. Among approximately 130,000 clones, about 83% were seen once, and the ten largest hold 2% to 2.5%. Germline CDR1 and CDR2: SGDLS and YYNGEE. The CDR3 contains 11 residues. V was clipped by 3 bases and J by 5 bases, with 4 bases between them. The sample was peripheral blood. The sequence came from a woman aged 45-60 years with acute or convalescent COVID-19. The chain uses TRBV9 and TRBJ2-3; D unclear. The CDR3 region is CASSDKDTQYF. The CDR3, as DNA: TGTGCCAGCAGCGATAAAGATACGCAGTATTTT.